Following are 20 T cell receptor beta chains from one sample sequenced in a study of blood T cells in healthy people across ages. Combining a sample-barcoded 5' primer with a J-beta primer mix, a second PCR ran for roughly 6 to 11 cycles. TCRdb itself ran the 5' RACE reads through MiXCR, one entry per CDR3 protein. The sample contains under 1 million distinct CDR3 sequences, about 42% of which appear only once. The sequenced sample consisted of blood. Receptors were obtained from a man between 60 and 70 years old in good health.

The chain has TRBV6-2 or TRBV6-3 and TRBJ2-4; no firm D call. The germline V and J ends were trimmed by 2 bases and 0 bases, with 8 bases remaining between them. This CDR3 has 15 amino acids. The V gene's germline CDR1 is MNHEY and CDR2 SVGEGT. The CDR3 reads CASSYDKLAKNIQYF. In DNA form, the CDR3 reads TGTGCCAGCAGTTACGACAAGCTAGCCAAAAACATTCAGTACTTC.

This clonotype was observed a few times. The J gene is TRBJ2-7, the V gene TRBV6-2 or TRBV6-3; tentative D call: TRBD2 (7 bases). The CDR3 has 14 residues. The germline gives CDR1 MNHEY, CDR2 SVGEGT. Trimming left V 2 bases short and J 3 bases short, with 11 bases between. The CDR3 DNA reads as TGTGCCAGCAGTTACGGGGGGGCCGTCTACGAGCAGTACTTC. Protein product: CASSYGGAVYEQYF.

The DNA of the CDR3 is TGCGCCAGCAGCCAAGGGTCGACCGCTAGCTATGGCTACACCTTC. Translating gives CASSQGSTASYGYTF. This rearrangement joins TRBV4-3 to TRBJ1-2; D call uncertain. Trimming took 1 base from V and 4 from J, leaving 13 bases between them. Germline V gene lookup returns CDR1 LGHNA and CDR2 YSLEER. The CDR3 has 15 residues.

There are a few counts of this clonotype. The V gene is TRBV7-2, the J gene TRBJ2-1; 9 nucleotides line up with TRBD2. Germline V gene data show CDR1 as SGHTA and CDR2 as FQGNSA. The CDR3 extends over 16 amino acids. J lost 6 bases, V lost 1 base, and 7 bases had no gene match. The CDR3 protein is CASSLEAGGPINEQFF. CDR3 coding DNA: TGTGCCAGCAGCTTAGAGGCGGGGGGGCCGATCAATGAGCAGTTCTTC.

The table lists this clonotype with a few counts. The chain combines TRBV9 with TRBJ2-7; D is ambiguous. The CDR3 is 14 amino acids. V shed 0 bases and J shed 0 bases, with 7 bases lying between them. The germline V gene encodes CDR1 SGDLS and CDR2 YYNGEE. The DNA of the CDR3 is TGTGCCAGCAGCGTAGGGTGGAGCTCCTACGAGCAGTACTTC. Translation: CASSVGWSSYEQYF. Combining the CDR3 with reference TRBV9 and TRBJ2-7 gives the whole variable domain DSGVTQTPKHLITATGQRVTLRCSPRSGDLSVYWYQQSLDQGLQFLIQYYNGEERAKGNILERFSAQQFPDLHSELNLSSLELGDSALYFCASSVGWSSYEQYFGPGTRLTVT.

This clonotype was seen repeatedly, ten times or more. The chain couples TRBV15 to TRBJ2-3, with TRBD2 identical over 8 bases. In germline, CDR1 is LNHNV, CDR2 YYDKDF (reference sequence). V lost 6 bases to trimming and J lost 12 bases; unmatched junction nucleotides: 8. The CDR3 has 12 amino acids. In nucleotides, the CDR3 is TGTGCCACCAGTTCCGTCGGGGGGGATCAGTATTTT. It translates to CATSSVGGDQYF.

The chain carries TRBV7-9 and TRBJ2-3; TRBD2 aligns across 7 bases. Trimming removed 3 bases from V and 6 bases from J; junction bases left unmatched: 12. The CDR3 consists of 16 residues. Germline V CDR1 and CDR2: SEHNR, FQNEAQ (reference sequence). The CDR3 protein is CASSLGSGGNLDTQYF. CDR3 in DNA: TGTGCCAGCAGCTTGGGATCGGGGGGTAACCTGGATACGCAGTATTTT.

DNA for the CDR3: TGTGCCAGCAGCCCCTATCATGGCAGCGGGGGTGCCACGCAGTATTTT. This sequence encodes CASSPYHGSGGATQYF. The rearrangement uses TRBV3-1 and TRBJ2-3; 8 bases align to TRBD2. V was clipped by 4 bases and J by 9 bases; unmatched bases: 15. The length of the CDR3 is 16 residues. Per the germline V gene, CDR1 is LGHDT and CDR2 is YNNKEL (reference sequence).

This clonotype was detected once. The chain joins TRBV7-8 to TRBJ1-6, with D unresolved. The CDR3 contains 15 residues. Germline CDR1 reads SGHVS; CDR2 reads FQNEAQ. V lost 1 base and J lost 6, with 10 bases in between. The CDR3 sequence is CASSLGVTSNSPLHF. DNA of the CDR3: TGTGCCAGCAGCTTAGGCGTGACGAGTAATTCACCCCTCCACTTT.

This clonotype was seen a handful of times. The CDR3, as DNA: TGTGCCAGCAGCCCTGCCTGGGTACAGGCATCCTACGAGCAGTACTTC. Translation: CASSPAWVQASYEQYF. The chain uses TRBV11-3 and TRBJ2-7; D is perhaps TRBD1 (5 bases). CDR1 is SGHNT, CDR2 YENEEA, per germline. The V and J ends lost 5 bases and 1 base respectively, with 18 bases between them. The CDR3 loop spans 16 amino acids.

This clonotype turned up a few times. The chain couples TRBV30 to TRBJ2-7; no reliable D call. Trimming stripped 2 bases from V and 4 bases from J, with 18 bases between. CDR3 length: 15 amino acids. In germline, CDR1 is GTSNPN, CDR2 SVGIG (reference sequence). CDR3 nucleotide sequence: TGTGCCTGGAGTCTCGGACCGAACCTCCGTTACGAGCAGTACTTC. Its translation is CAWSLGPNLRYEQYF.

The rearrangement joins TRBV6-5 to TRBJ1-2; D might be TRBD1 (5 bases). The CDR3 extends over 11 amino acids. Germline values: CDR1 MNHEY, CDR2 SVGAGI. Deletions cut 2 bases from V and 11 bases from J, with 9 bases between. CDR3 DNA sequence: TGTGCCAGCAGTTACGAAGGGACTTACACCTTC. Its translation is CASSYEGTYTF.

A few counts support this clonotype. The chain couples TRBV29-1 to TRBJ2-4; D may be TRBD1 (6 bases). This CDR3 spans 15 amino acids. The germline V gene encodes CDR1 SQVTM and CDR2 ANQGSEA. The V gene lost 4 bases and the J gene lost 1 base, with 14 bases spanning the gap. CDR3 bases: TGCAGCGTTGGGGTTCAGGGGAGCGCCAAAAACATTCAGTACTTC. It encodes CSVGVQGSAKNIQYF.

This clonotype was counted between two and nine times. V gene TRBV20-1 combines with J gene TRBJ2-5, with 10 positions matching TRBD2. The CDR3 totals 15 residues. V trimming: 3 bases; J trimming: 2 bases; junction bases outside the gene matches: 6. Germline CDR1 is DFQATT and CDR2 is SNEGSKA (reference sequence). This CDR3 is CSARSLAGVQETQYF. The CDR3, as DNA: TGCAGTGCTAGGTCCCTAGCGGGGGTACAAGAGACCCAGTACTTC.

This clonotype showed up many times. This rearrangement joins TRBV20-1 to TRBJ1-2; D may be TRBD1 (6 bases). CDR3 length equals 13 residues. Germline V CDR1 and CDR2: DFQATT, SNEGSKA (reference sequence). Trimming left V 8 bases short and J 2 bases short, with 15 bases between. CDR3 coding DNA: TGCAGTCGCCAGGGGTTCGAGAACTATGGCTACACCTTC. Protein sequence: CSRQGFENYGYTF.

The chain employs TRBV5-1 and TRBJ1-1, with a possible D match to TRBD1 (5 bases). V was trimmed by 7 bases and J by 1 base, leaving 17 bases between them. The germline V gene has CDR1 SGHRS and CDR2 YFSETQ. This CDR3 is 15 amino acids long. CDR3 sequence (DNA): TGCGCCAGCGTAAAAACCGGGACGGGGAACACTGAAGCTTTCTTT. Its translation: CASVKTGTGNTEAFF.

This clonotype was observed a few times. The J gene is TRBJ2-7, the V gene TRBV12-3 or TRBV12-4; either TRBD1 or TRBD2 may fit D (5 bases each). Trimming stripped 4 bases from V and 4 bases from J, with 14 bases between. CDR3 length: 14 amino acids. In nucleotides, the CDR3 is TGTGCCAGCAGTTCACCCGGGACGGATTACGAGCAGTACTTC. This sequence encodes CASSSPGTDYEQYF.

This clonotype was detected ten times or more. The chain uses TRBV4-1 and TRBJ1-5, with D perhaps TRBD1 (5 bases). Looked up from germline, CDR1 is MGHRA and CDR2 is YSYEKL. The germline V and J ends were trimmed by 5 bases and 1 base, with 12 bases remaining between them. This CDR3 comprises 15 residues. CDR3 DNA: TGCGCCAGCAGCTCATACCGACAGAGCAATCAGCCCCAGCATTTT. Translated: CASSSYRQSNQPQHF.

This clonotype was counted only a few times. J is TRBJ2-7 and V is TRBV4-1; no definite D call. The germline V gene has CDR1 MGHRA and CDR2 YSYEKL. V dropped 0 bases and J dropped 6 bases, with 6 bases sitting between them. CDR3 length equals 12 residues. Here the CDR3 reads CASSQDFTEQYF. The CDR3 nucleotides are TGCGCCAGCAGCCAAGACTTCACCGAGCAGTACTTC.

This chain connects TRBV20-1 to TRBJ1-1; no reliable D call. The CDR3 consists of 13 residues. Deletions cut 6 bases from V and 5 bases from J, with 16 bases between. Germline CDR1 is DFQATT and CDR2 is SNEGSKA (reference sequence). The DNA for the CDR3 is TGCAGTGCCGGACCCGCCTGGCGTACTGAAGCTTTCTTT. Translated, it gives CSAGPAWRTEAFF.